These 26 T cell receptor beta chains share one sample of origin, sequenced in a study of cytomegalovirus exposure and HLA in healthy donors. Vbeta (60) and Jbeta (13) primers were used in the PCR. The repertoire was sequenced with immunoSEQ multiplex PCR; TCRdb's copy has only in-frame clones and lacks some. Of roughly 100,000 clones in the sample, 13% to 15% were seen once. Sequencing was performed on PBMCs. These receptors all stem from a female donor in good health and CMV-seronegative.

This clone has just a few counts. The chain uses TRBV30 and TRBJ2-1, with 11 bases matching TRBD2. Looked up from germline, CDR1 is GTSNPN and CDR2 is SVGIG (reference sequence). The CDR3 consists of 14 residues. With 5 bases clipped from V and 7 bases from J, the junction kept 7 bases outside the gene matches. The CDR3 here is CAWCLAGGLNEQFF. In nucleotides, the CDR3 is TGTGCCTGGTGTCTAGCGGGAGGTCTAAATGAGCAGTTCTTC.

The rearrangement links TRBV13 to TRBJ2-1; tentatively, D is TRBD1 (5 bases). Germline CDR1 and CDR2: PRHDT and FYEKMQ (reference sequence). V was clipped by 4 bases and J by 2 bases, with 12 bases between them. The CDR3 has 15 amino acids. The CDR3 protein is CASSSRDSAYNEQFF. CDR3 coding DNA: TGTGCCAGCAGCTCCCGAGACAGCGCCTACAATGAGCAGTTCTTC. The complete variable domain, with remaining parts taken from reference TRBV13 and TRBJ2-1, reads AAGVIQSPRHLIKEKRETATLKCYPIPRHDTVYWYQQGPGQDPQFLISFYEKMQSDKGSIPDRFSAQQFSDYHSELNMSSLELGDSALYFCASSSRDSAYNEQFFGPGTRLTVL.

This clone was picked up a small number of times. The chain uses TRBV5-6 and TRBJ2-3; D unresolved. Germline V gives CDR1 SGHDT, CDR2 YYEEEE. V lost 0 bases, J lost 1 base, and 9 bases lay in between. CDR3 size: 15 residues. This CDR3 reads CASSLELAGTDTQYF. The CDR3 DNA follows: TGTGCCAGCAGCTTGGAGTTAGCTGGCACAGATACGCAGTATTTT.

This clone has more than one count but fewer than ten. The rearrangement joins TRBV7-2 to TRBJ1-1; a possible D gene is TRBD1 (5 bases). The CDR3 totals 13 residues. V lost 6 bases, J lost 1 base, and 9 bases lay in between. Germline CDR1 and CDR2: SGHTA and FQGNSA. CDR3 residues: CASRSDRNTEAFF. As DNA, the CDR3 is TGTGCCAGCAGATCCGACAGGAACACTGAAGCTTTCTTT.

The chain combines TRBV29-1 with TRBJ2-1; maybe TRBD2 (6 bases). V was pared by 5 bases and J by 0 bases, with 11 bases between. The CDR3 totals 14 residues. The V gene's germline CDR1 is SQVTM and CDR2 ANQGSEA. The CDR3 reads CSVYTTSSYNEQFF. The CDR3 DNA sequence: TGCAGCGTTTACACGACTAGCTCCTACAATGAGCAGTTCTTC.

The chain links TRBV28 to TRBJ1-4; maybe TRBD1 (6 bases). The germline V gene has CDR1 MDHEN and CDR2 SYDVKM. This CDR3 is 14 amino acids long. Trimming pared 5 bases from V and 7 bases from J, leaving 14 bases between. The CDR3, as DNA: TGTGCCAGCAGTCCAGGACAGTATGTTGAAAAACTGTTTTTT. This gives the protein CASSPGQYVEKLFF.

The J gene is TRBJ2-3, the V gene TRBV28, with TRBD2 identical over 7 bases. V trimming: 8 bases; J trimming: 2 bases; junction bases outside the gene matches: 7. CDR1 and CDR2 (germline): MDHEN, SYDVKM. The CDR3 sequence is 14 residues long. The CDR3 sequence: CASREAGLTDTQYF. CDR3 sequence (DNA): TGTGCCAGCCGGGAAGCGGGACTCACAGATACGCAGTATTTT.

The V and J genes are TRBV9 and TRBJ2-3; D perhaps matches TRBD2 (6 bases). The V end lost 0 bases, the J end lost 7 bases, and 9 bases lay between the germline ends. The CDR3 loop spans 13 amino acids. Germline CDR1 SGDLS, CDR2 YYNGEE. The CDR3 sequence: CASSVAGGNTQYF. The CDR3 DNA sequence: TGTGCCAGCAGCGTAGCTGGAGGGAATACGCAGTATTTT. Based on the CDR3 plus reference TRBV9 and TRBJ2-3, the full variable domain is DSGVTQTPKHLITATGQRVTLRCSPRSGDLSVYWYQQSLDQGLQFLIQYYNGEERAKGNILERFSAQQFPDLHSELNLSSLELGDSALYFCASSVAGGNTQYFGPGTRLTVL.

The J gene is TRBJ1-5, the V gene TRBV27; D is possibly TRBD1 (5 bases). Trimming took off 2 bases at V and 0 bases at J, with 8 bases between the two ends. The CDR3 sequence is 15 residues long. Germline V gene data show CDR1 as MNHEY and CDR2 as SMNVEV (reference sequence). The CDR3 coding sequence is TGTGCCAGCAGTTTAAGCGGGGGTAGCAATCAGCCCCAGCATTTT. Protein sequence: CASSLSGGSNQPQHF.

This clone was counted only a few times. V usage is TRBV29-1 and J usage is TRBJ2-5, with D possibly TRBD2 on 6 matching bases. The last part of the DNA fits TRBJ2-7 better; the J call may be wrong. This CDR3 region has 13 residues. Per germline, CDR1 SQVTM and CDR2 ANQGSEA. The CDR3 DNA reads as TGCAGCGTGACACGTACGGGAGCCTACGAGCAGTACTTC. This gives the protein CSVTRTGAYEQYF.

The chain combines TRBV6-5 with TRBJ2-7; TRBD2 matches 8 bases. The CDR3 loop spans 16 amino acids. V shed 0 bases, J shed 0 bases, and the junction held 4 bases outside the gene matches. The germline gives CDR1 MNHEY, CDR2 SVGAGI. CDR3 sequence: CASSYSASGSSYEQYF. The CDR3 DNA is TGTGCCAGCAGTTACTCGGCAAGCGGGAGCTCCTACGAGCAGTACTTC.

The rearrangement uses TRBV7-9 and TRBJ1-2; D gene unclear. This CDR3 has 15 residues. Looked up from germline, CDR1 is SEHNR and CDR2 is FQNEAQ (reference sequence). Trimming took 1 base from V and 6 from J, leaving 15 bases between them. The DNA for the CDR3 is TGTGCCAGCAGCTTAGTGAGGGAGGGTTCGAATGGCTACACCTTC. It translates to CASSLVREGSNGYTF.

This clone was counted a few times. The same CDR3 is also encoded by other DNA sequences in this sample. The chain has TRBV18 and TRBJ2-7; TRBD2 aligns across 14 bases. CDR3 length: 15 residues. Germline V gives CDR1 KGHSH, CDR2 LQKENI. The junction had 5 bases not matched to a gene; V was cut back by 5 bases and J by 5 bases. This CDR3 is CASSAGLAGVNEQYF. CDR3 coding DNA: TGTGCCAGCTCAGCGGGACTAGCGGGAGTAAACGAGCAGTACTTC. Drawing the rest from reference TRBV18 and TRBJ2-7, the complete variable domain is NAGVMQNPRHLVRRRGQEARLRCSPMKGHSHVYWYRQLPEEGLKFMVYLQKENIIDESGMPKERFSAEFPKEGPSILRIQQVVRGDSAAYFCASSAGLAGVNEQYFGPGTRLTVT.

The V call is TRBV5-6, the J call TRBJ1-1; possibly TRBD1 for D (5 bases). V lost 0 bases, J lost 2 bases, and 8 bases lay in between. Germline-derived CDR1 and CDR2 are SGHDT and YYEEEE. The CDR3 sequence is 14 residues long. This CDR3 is CASSLGTSNTEAFF. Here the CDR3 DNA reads TGTGCCAGCAGCTTGGGGACATCCAACACTGAAGCTTTCTTT.

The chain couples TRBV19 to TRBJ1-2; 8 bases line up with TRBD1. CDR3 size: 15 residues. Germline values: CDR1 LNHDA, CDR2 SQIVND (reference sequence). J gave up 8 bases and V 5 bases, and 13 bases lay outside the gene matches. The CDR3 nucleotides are TGTGCCAGTAGTCCCGAGCCGGGACAGGTCGTCGGCTACACCTTC. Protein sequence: CASSPEPGQVVGYTF.

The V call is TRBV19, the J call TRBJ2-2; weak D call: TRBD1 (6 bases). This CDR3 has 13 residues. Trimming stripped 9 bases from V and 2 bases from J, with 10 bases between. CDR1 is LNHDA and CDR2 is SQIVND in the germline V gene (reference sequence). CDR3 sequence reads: CASSRGNTGELFF. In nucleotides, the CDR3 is TGTGCCAGCAGCAGGGGTAACACCGGGGAGCTGTTTTTT.

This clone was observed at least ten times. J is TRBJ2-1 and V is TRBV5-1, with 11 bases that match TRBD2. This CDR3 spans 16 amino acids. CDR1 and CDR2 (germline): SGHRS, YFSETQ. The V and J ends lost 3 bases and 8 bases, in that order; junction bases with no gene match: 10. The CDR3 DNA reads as TGCGCCAGCAGCTCGATAGCGGGAGGGCTTGGAGATGAGCAGTTCTTC. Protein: CASSSIAGGLGDEQFF.

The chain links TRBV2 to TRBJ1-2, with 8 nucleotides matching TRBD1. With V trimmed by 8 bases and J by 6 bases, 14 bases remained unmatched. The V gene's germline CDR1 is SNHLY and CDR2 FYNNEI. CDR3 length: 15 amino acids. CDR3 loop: CASDVRTGGGDGYTF. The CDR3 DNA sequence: TGTGCCAGCGACGTCCGAACAGGGGGAGGTGATGGCTACACCTTC.

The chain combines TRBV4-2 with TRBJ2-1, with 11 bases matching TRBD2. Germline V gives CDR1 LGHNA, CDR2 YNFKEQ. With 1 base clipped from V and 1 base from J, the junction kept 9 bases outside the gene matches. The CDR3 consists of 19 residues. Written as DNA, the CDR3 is TGTGCCAGCAGCCAAGTCTCGACTAGCGGGATAGGTTCCTACAATGAGCAGTTCTTC. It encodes CASSQVSTSGIGSYNEQFF.

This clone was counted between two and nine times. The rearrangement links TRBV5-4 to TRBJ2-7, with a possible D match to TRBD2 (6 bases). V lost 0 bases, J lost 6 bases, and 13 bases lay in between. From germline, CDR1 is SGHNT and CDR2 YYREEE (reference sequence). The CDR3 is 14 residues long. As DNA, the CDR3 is TGTGCCAGCAGCTTGGCGGGAGATTTGGGCGAGCAGTACTTC. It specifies CASSLAGDLGEQYF.

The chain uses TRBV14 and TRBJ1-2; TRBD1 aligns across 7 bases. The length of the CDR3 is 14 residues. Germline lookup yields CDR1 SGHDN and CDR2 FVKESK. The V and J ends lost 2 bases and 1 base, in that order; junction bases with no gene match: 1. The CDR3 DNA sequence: TGTGCCAGCAGCCAAAACAGGGGTAACTATGGCTACACCTTC. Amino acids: CASSQNRGNYGYTF.

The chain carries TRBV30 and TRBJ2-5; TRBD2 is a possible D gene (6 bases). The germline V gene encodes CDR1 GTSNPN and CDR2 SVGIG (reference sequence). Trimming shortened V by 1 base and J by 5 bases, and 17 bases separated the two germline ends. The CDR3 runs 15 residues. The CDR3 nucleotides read TGTGCCTGGAGTGATACCGGGACTCCGGGGGAGACCCAGTACTTC. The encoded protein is CAWSDTGTPGETQYF.

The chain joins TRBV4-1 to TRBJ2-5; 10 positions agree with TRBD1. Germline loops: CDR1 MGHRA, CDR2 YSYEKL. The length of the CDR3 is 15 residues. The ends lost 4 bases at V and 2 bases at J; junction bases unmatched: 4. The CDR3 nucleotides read TGCGCCAGCAGCCTTAAGGACAGGGGGCAAGAGACCCAGTACTTC. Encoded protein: CASSLKDRGQETQYF.

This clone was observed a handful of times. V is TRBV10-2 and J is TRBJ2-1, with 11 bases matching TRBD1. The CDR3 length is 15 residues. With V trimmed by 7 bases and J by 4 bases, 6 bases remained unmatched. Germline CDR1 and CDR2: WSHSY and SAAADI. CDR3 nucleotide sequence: TGCGCCAGCAAGAGGACAGGGGGCGGTTACAATGAGCAGTTCTTC. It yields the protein CASKRTGGGYNEQFF.

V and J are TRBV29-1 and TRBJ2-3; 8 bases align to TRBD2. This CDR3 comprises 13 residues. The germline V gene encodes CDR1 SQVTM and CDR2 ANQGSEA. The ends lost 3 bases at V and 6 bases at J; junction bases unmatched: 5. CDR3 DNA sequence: TGCAGCGTTGAGGCGGGGGGCGGGGATACGCAGTATTTT. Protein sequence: CSVEAGGGDTQYF.

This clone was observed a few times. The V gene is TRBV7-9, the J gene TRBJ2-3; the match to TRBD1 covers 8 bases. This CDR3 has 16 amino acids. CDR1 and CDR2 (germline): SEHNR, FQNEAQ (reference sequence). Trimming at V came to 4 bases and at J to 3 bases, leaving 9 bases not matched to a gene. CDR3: CASSSPLRTGTDTQYF. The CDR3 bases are TGTGCCAGCAGCTCCCCCCTACGGACAGGGACAGATACGCAGTATTTT.